These 31 T cell receptor beta chains share one sample of origin, sequenced in a study of Ad26.COV2.S vaccination and SARS-CoV-2 variants. As to treatment: around 19 received Ad26.COV2.S at low or high dose, single or two shots; 5 received placebo; per-sample allocation not given. Samples were taken on day 63 after the first vaccine or placebo injection. Method: immunoSEQ multiplex PCR; TCRdb's copy keeps in-frame clones and lacks some. The sample records around 340,000 clones, roughly 91% being singletons. The sample was peripheral blood, taken in a trial of Ad26.COV2.S vaccine versus placebo. These receptors were obtained from a person aged 18-60 years who received the Ad26.COV2.S COVID-19 vaccine or a placebo.

V and J are TRBV29-1 and TRBJ2-1, with 11 bases fitting TRBD2. From germline, CDR1 is SQVTM and CDR2 ANQGSEA. CDR3 length: 14 residues. Trimming at V came to 1 base and at J to 9 bases, leaving 5 bases not matched to a gene. The CDR3 nucleotides are TGCAGCGTTGAAGTTAGCGGGGGGGCCACTGAGCAGTTCTTC. It translates to CSVEVSGGATEQFF.

V gene TRBV5-1 combines with J gene TRBJ2-5; D may be TRBD1 (5 bases). This CDR3 is 14 amino acids long. The V end lost 0 bases, the J end lost 5 bases, and 11 bases lay between the germline ends. Looked up from germline, CDR1 is SGHRS and CDR2 is YFSETQ. CDR3 coding DNA: TGCGCCAGCAGCTTGGGTGGGGCGCGGGAGACCCAGTACTTC. This codes for CASSLGGARETQYF.

V is TRBV5-1 and J is TRBJ1-1; 7 positions match TRBD1. Trimming took 1 base from V and 5 from J; bases not matched to a gene: 5. Germline-derived CDR1 and CDR2 are SGHRS and YFSETQ. The CDR3 runs to 14 residues. CDR3 bases: TGCGCCAGCAGCTTGCAGGGGGTTGGGACTGAAGCTTTCTTT. Protein product: CASSLQGVGTEAFF. The full variable domain, its missing parts supplied by reference TRBV5-1 and TRBJ1-1, is KAGVTQTPRYLIKTRGQQVTLSCSPISGHRSVSWYQQTPGQGLQFLFEYFSETQRNKGNFPGRFSGRQFSNSRSEMNVSTLELGDSALYLCASSLQGVGTEAFFGQGTRLTVV.

The V call is TRBV27, the J call TRBJ2-7; weak D call: TRBD2 (5 bases). The CDR3 length is 15 residues. Germline V lookup: CDR1 MNHEY, CDR2 SMNVEV (reference sequence). Trimming took 5 bases from V and 4 from J, leaving 18 bases between them. The CDR3 sequence is CASSRPGADDYEQYF. The DNA for the CDR3 is TGTGCCAGCAGTCGGCCCGGAGCGGATGATTACGAGCAGTACTTC.

The chain joins TRBV9 to TRBJ1-6; D gene uncertain. Trimming took off 0 bases at V and 7 bases at J, with 8 bases between the two ends. This CDR3 comprises 14 residues. Germline V gene data show CDR1 as SGDLS and CDR2 as YYNGEE. The CDR3 loop reads CASSVGQANSPLHF. The CDR3 DNA follows: TGTGCCAGCAGCGTAGGTCAGGCAAATTCACCCCTCCACTTT.

V is TRBV13 and J is TRBJ2-1, with D unclear. CDR3 length: 16 amino acids. The germline CDR1 and CDR2 sequences are PRHDT and FYEKMQ (reference sequence). The V gene lost 5 bases and the J gene lost 0 bases, with 14 bases spanning the gap. CDR3: CASSPSGQSSYNEQFF. The CDR3 region has the DNA TGTGCCAGCAGCCCCTCTGGGCAGAGCTCCTACAATGAGCAGTTCTTC.

The V call is TRBV7-3, the J call TRBJ2-6, with 9 bases fitting TRBD1. V trimming: 5 bases; J trimming: 4 bases; junction bases outside the gene matches: 12. The CDR3 has 18 residues. CDR1 and CDR2 (germline): SGHTA, FQGTGA. Here the CDR3 reads CASSVYPGTGFGANVLTF. Here the CDR3 DNA reads TGTGCCAGCAGCGTGTACCCCGGGACAGGGTTCGGGGCCAACGTCCTGACTTTC.

This clone was observed once. The V call is TRBV27, the J call TRBJ1-2; D unclear. Germline lookup yields CDR1 MNHEY and CDR2 SMNVEV (reference sequence). V shed 0 bases and J shed 1 base, with 12 bases lying between them. The CDR3 sequence is 16 residues long. CDR3 sequence (DNA): TGTGCCAGCAGTTTATCGTGGGCTGTCGGTAACTATGGCTACACCTTC. This codes for CASSLSWAVGNYGYTF.

V usage is TRBV5-5 and J usage is TRBJ1-1; D unresolved. This CDR3 is built from 14 residues. CDR1 and CDR2 from the germline V gene are SGHKS and YYEKEE (reference sequence). V lost 2 bases and J 2 bases, leaving 10 bases between the germline ends. The CDR3 region is CASSFEAGNTEAFF. The CDR3 DNA reads as TGTGCCAGCAGCTTTGAGGCAGGAAACACTGAAGCTTTCTTT.

This chain links TRBV19 with TRBJ1-1; a possible D gene is TRBD1 (6 bases). CDR3 size: 14 residues. Trimming took off 6 bases at V and 5 bases at J, with 16 bases between the two ends. Germline V gene data show CDR1 as LNHDA and CDR2 as SQIVND (reference sequence). CDR3 nucleotides: TGTGCCAGTAGGCACAGGGAAAGGGGGACTGAAGCTTTCTTT. The encoded protein is CASRHRERGTEAFF.

The chain is built from TRBV11-2 and TRBJ1-1; unclear D gene. The germline gives CDR1 SGHAT, CDR2 FQNNGV. The CDR3 is made up of 17 amino acids. V lost 8 bases and J lost 1, with 23 bases in between. CDR3 coding DNA: TGTGCCAGCTTTTTAAAGGAACGGCCCCCTTGGAACACTGAAGCTTTCTTT. Protein product: CASFLKERPPWNTEAFF. The full variable domain, in which reference TRBV11-2 and TRBJ1-1 provide the parts outside the CDR3, is EAGVAQSPRYKIIEKRQSVAFWCNPISGHATLYWYQQILGQGPKLLIQFQNNGVVDDSQLPKDRFSAERLKGVDSTLKIQPAKLEDSAVYLCASFLKERPPWNTEAFFGQGTRLTVV.

The V and J genes are TRBV11-2 and TRBJ2-2; D gene ambiguous. From germline, CDR1 is SGHAT and CDR2 FQNNGV. The CDR3 consists of 13 residues. The V end lost 2 bases, the J end lost 4 bases, and 5 bases lay between the germline ends. The CDR3 nucleotides are TGTGCCAGCAGCTTATCCACCACCGGGGAGCTGTTTTTT. It is translated as CASSLSTTGELFF.

The chain is built from TRBV5-5 and TRBJ1-1; D unclear. This CDR3 spans 15 amino acids. The germline V gene encodes CDR1 SGHKS and CDR2 YYEKEE (reference sequence). Trimming cost V 0 bases and J 4 bases, with 13 bases left between them. The CDR3 is CASSLDRWPGTEAFF. The CDR3 DNA reads as TGTGCCAGCAGCTTGGATCGGTGGCCTGGCACTGAAGCTTTCTTT.

The rearrangement links TRBV7-2 to TRBJ1-1; D is perhaps TRBD1 (6 bases). Deletions cut 5 bases from V and 1 base from J, with 14 bases between. Per the germline V gene, CDR1 is SGHTA and CDR2 is FQGNSA. This CDR3 is built from 15 residues. The CDR3 loop reads CASSAPGVRNTEAFF. The DNA of the CDR3 is TGTGCCAGCAGCGCACCAGGGGTGCGGAACACTGAAGCTTTCTTT.

The chain recombines TRBV5-4 with TRBJ2-1; tentatively, D is TRBD2 (5 bases). V lost 0 bases and J lost 5, with 9 bases in between. CDR3 size: 14 residues. Germline V gene lookup returns CDR1 SGHNT and CDR2 YYREEE (reference sequence). This CDR3 is CASSLGLLDNEQFF. The DNA of the CDR3 is TGTGCCAGCAGCTTGGGACTACTAGACAATGAGCAGTTCTTC.

This chain links TRBV27 with TRBJ1-1; D is uncertain. Germline CDR1 reads MNHEY; CDR2 reads SMNVEV (reference sequence). V dropped 7 bases and J dropped 6 bases, with 12 bases sitting between them. The CDR3 extends over 12 amino acids. The CDR3 DNA follows: TGTGCCAGCATGCAGCTCGGGGCTGAAGCTTTCTTT. It specifies CASMQLGAEAFF.

This clone has only a few counts. CDR3: CASSLGLTGTGELFF. In nucleotides, the CDR3 is TGTGCCAGCAGCTTAGGACTAACCGGCACCGGGGAGCTGTTTTTT. The chain employs TRBV7-9 and TRBJ2-2; perhaps TRBD2 as D (5 bases). CDR1 and CDR2 from the germline V gene are SEHNR and FQNEAQ (reference sequence). Trimming took off 1 base at V and 4 bases at J, with 10 bases between the two ends. This CDR3 is built from 15 residues.

The J gene is TRBJ2-7, the V gene TRBV7-2, with TRBD2 matching over 16 bases. This CDR3 region has 15 residues. Losses at the gene ends were 6 bases for V and 5 bases for J; bases not matched to a gene: 4. Germline V gene data show CDR1 as SGHTA and CDR2 as FQGNSA. The CDR3 loop reads CASRAGTSGRDEQYF. CDR3 DNA: TGTGCCAGCAGAGCCGGGACTAGCGGGAGGGACGAGCAGTACTTC. Combining the CDR3 with reference TRBV7-2 and TRBJ2-7 gives the whole variable domain GAGVSQSPSNKVTEKGKDVELRCDPISGHTALYWYRQSLGQGLEFLIYFQGNSAPDKSGLPSDRFSAERTGGSVSTLTIQRTQQEDSAVYLCASRAGTSGRDEQYFGPGTRLTVT.

V is TRBV5-1 and J is TRBJ2-2, with a tentative D call TRBD1 (5 bases). The CDR3 sequence is 14 residues long. Germline CDR1 reads SGHRS; CDR2 reads YFSETQ. V dropped 5 bases and J dropped 1 base, with 9 bases sitting between them. The CDR3 bases are TGCGCCAGCAGTCGCCAGGGGAACACCGGGGAGCTGTTTTTT. This sequence encodes CASSRQGNTGELFF.

The gene calls are TRBV20-1 and TRBJ2-5; the D is unclear. This CDR3 contains 10 residues. The V end lost 6 bases, the J end lost 2 bases, and 4 bases lay between the germline ends. Germline V lookup: CDR1 DFQATT, CDR2 SNEGSKA (reference sequence). This chain's CDR3 is CSATQETQYF. In DNA, the CDR3 is TGCAGTGCAACTCAAGAGACCCAGTACTTC.

The chain carries TRBV19 and TRBJ1-4; 8 bases are a match to TRBD1. This CDR3 is built from 16 residues. CDR1 and CDR2 from the germline V gene are LNHDA and SQIVND (reference sequence). Trimming cost V 0 bases and J 5 bases; bases outside gene matches: 5. CDR3 protein: CASSIDGRGLNEKLFF. DNA of the CDR3: TGTGCCAGTAGTATAGACGGCAGGGGGCTGAATGAAAAACTGTTTTTT.

The rearrangement uses TRBV4-3 and TRBJ1-5, with D possibly TRBD1 on 6 matching bases. Germline V gene lookup returns CDR1 LGHNA and CDR2 YSLEER. This CDR3 comprises 16 residues. The V end lost 0 bases, the J end lost 2 bases, and 11 bases lay between the germline ends. CDR3 sequence: CASSQEAGEGNQPQHF. Here the CDR3 DNA reads TGCGCCAGCAGCCAAGAAGCAGGGGAGGGCAATCAGCCCCAGCATTTT.

The chain joins TRBV5-1 to TRBJ1-1; a weak D match, TRBD1 (5 bases). CDR1 and CDR2 (germline): SGHRS, YFSETQ. The length of the CDR3 is 14 residues. With 0 bases removed from V and 4 bases from J, the gap between germline ends came to 10 bases. For the CDR3, the DNA is TGCGCCAGCAGCTTGGTAGTTGGGGGCACTGAAGCTTTCTTT. It is translated as CASSLVVGGTEAFF.

Many counts were recorded for this clone. The chain couples TRBV5-1 to TRBJ1-2; a weak D match, TRBD1 (5 bases). Germline V CDR1 and CDR2: SGHRS, YFSETQ. Trimming shortened V by 0 bases and J by 4 bases, and 10 bases separated the two germline ends. The CDR3 consists of 14 residues. Written as DNA, the CDR3 is TGCGCCAGCAGCTTGGACCGCAGGGCCTATGGCTACACCTTC. It encodes CASSLDRRAYGYTF. Supplemented by reference TRBV5-1 and TRBJ1-2, the full variable domain reads KAGVTQTPRYLIKTRGQQVTLSCSPISGHRSVSWYQQTPGQGLQFLFEYFSETQRNKGNFPGRFSGRQFSNSRSEMNVSTLELGDSALYLCASSLDRRAYGYTFGSGTRLTVV.

For this clone: This sample also contains other DNA sequences that code for the same CDR3. This chain uses TRBV6-2 or TRBV6-3 with TRBJ2-2; 12 bases are shared with TRBD2. Looked up from germline, CDR1 is MNHEY and CDR2 is SVGEGT. The V segment lost 0 bases and the J segment 4 bases; nucleotides outside the gene matches: 9. The CDR3 is 19 amino acids. In nucleotides, the CDR3 is TGTGCCAGCAGTTACTCTTCGCTAGCGGGGGGGCCGAGCACCGGGGAGCTGTTTTTT. It specifies CASSYSSLAGGPSTGELFF.

In its sample, this clone was seen once. The chain is built from TRBV27 and TRBJ1-4; weak D call: TRBD1 (6 bases). CDR3 size: 15 residues. The V end was cut by 1 base, the J end by 7 bases, with 13 bases between. Germline V gene data show CDR1 as MNHEY and CDR2 as SMNVEV (reference sequence). The CDR3 loop is CASSLYGGSLEKLFF. CDR3 sequence (DNA): TGTGCCAGCAGTTTATATGGGGGCAGTCTTGAAAAACTGTTTTTT.

This clone was counted once. The V call is TRBV4-3, the J call TRBJ2-1; TRBD1 matches at 8 bases. The V gene end was trimmed by 3 bases and the J gene end by 6 bases; junction bases not matched to a gene: 10. Looked up from germline, CDR1 is LGHNA and CDR2 is YSLEER. CDR3 length: 16 amino acids. The CDR3 bases are TGCGCCAGCAGCCATCGGGGGACAGGTTTTCGCAATGAGCAGTTCTTC. Encoded protein: CASSHRGTGFRNEQFF.

This chain joins TRBV5-1 and TRBJ1-3, with TRBD1 identical over 8 bases. This CDR3 is 16 amino acids long. The junction had 6 bases not matched to a gene; V was cut back by 0 bases and J by 4 bases. The V gene's germline CDR1 is SGHRS and CDR2 YFSETQ. For the CDR3, the DNA is TGCGCCAGCAGCTTGGCAGGGGGCGAGCTCGGAAACACCATATATTTT. This sequence encodes CASSLAGGELGNTIYF.

This chain uses TRBV2 with TRBJ2-1, with a tentative D call TRBD1 (5 bases). The ends were cut back, 8 bases at V and 6 bases at J, with 14 bases in the middle. There are 13 residues in the CDR3. CDR1 and CDR2 from the germline V gene are SNHLY and FYNNEI. The CDR3 is CASLEAGFNEQFF. The CDR3 DNA reads TGTGCCAGCTTGGAAGCAGGGTTCAATGAGCAGTTCTTC. Full variable domain (remainder filled in from reference TRBV2 and TRBJ2-1): EPEVTQTPSHQVTQMGQEVILRCVPISNHLYFYWYRQILGQKVEFLVSFYNNEISEKSEIFDDQFSVERPDGSNFTLKIRSTKLEDSAMYFCASLEAGFNEQFFGPGTRLTVL.

This chain connects TRBV18 to TRBJ2-7, with 9 bases lining up with TRBD2. The junction had 9 bases not matched to a gene; V was cut back by 3 bases and J by 6 bases. The length of the CDR3 is 15 residues. Germline CDR1 KGHSH, CDR2 LQKENI. The CDR3 DNA sequence: TGTGCCAGCTCACCTACAGCGGGAGGCCTTCGCGAGCAGTACTTC. It is translated as CASSPTAGGLREQYF.

This clone was seen only once. This CDR3 is also generated by other DNA sequences in the sample. The rearrangement joins TRBV5-1 to TRBJ2-5; 7 nucleotides match TRBD1. CDR3 length: 14 amino acids. The V gene's germline CDR1 is SGHRS and CDR2 YFSETQ. Trimming at V came to 0 bases and at J to 1 base, leaving 0 bases not matched to a gene. For the CDR3, the DNA is TGCGCCAGCAGCTTGGGGACAGGCCAAGAGACCCAGTACTTC. Its protein product is CASSLGTGQETQYF.